The sample holds many counts of the clone carrying this T cell receptor beta chain. The antigen is not known. Ophthalmopathy donors were characterized by moderate-to-severe activity, CAS of at least 3, NOSPECS of at least 4, and duration under 3 months. The sample is drawn from a study of Graves' ophthalmopathy and Graves' hyperthyroidism. Notes on the study in general: A 13-signature model separated ophthalmopathy from stable hyperthyroidism, reaching less than 90% sensitivity and almost 82% specificity cross-validated.

CDR1 LNHDA and CDR2 SQIVND come from the germline V gene (reference sequence). The V and J ends lost 4 bases and 12 bases respectively, with 18 bases between them. The CDR3 extends over 13 amino acids. Amplification from RNA transcripts yielded the TCR beta CDR3 regions. Amplification began with first-round RT-PCR using HTBI primers, then second-round multiplex PCR was performed. From the multiplex PCR reads, TCRdb called clonotypes with MiXCR, one entry per CDR3 protein. The table has roughly 400,000 distinct CDR3 sequences, roughly 18% seen once. The V gene is TRBV19, the J gene TRBJ1-1; no clear D. The sample was peripheral blood. The TCR sequence derives from a woman under 30 with Graves' ophthalmopathy. The CDR3, as DNA: TGTGCCAGTAGTACCCCGAGGAGGGATCAGTCTTTCTTT. Amino acids: CASSTPRRDQSFF.